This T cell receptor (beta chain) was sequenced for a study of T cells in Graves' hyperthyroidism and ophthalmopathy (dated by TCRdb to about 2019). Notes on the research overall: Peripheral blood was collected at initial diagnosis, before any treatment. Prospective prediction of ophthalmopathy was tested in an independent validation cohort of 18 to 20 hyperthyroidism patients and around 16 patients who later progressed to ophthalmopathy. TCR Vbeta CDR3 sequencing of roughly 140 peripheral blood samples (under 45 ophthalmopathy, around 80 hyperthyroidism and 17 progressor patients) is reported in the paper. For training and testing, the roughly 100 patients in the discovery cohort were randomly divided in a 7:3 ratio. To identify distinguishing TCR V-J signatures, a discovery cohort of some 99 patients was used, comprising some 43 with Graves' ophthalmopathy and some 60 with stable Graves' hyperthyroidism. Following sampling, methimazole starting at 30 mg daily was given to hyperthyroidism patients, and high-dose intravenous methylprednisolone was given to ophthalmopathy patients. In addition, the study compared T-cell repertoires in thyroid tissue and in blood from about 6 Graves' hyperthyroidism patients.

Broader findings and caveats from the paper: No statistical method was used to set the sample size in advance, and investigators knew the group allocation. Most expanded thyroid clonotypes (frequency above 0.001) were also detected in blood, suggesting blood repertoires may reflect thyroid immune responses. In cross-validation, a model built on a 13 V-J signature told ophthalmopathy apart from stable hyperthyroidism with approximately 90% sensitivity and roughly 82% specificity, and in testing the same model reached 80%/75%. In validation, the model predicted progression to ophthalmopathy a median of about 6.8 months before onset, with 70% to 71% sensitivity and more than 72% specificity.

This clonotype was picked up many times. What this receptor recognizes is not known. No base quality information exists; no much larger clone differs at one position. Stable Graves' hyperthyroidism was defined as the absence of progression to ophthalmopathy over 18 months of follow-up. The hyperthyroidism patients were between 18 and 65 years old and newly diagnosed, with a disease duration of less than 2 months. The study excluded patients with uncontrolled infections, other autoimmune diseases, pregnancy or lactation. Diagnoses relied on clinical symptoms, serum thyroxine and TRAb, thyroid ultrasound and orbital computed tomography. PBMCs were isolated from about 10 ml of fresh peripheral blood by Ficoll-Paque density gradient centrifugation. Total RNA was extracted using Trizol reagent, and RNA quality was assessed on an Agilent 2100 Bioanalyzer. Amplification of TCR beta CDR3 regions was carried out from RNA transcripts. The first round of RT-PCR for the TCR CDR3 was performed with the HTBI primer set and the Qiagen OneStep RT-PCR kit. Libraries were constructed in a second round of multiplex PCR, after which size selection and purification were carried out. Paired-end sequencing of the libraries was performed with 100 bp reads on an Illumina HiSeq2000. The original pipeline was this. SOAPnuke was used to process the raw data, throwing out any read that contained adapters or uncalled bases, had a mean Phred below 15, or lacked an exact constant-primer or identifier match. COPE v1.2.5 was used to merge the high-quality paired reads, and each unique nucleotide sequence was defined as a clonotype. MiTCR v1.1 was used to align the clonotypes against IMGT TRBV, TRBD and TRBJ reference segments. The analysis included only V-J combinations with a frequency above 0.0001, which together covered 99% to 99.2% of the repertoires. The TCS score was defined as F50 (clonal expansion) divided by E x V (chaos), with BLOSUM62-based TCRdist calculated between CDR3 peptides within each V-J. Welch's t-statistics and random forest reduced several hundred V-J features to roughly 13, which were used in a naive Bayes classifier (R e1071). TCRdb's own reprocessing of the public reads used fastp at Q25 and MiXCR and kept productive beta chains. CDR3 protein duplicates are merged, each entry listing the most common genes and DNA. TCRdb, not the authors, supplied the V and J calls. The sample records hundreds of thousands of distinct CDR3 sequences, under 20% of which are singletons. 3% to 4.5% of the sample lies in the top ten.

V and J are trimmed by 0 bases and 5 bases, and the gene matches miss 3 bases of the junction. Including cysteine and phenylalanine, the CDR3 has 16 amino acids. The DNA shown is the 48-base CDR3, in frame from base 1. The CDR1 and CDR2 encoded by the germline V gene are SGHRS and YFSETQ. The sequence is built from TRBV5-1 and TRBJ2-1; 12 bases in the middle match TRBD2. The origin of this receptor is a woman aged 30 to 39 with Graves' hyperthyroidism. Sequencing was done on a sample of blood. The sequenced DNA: TGCGCCAGCAGCTTGGGACTAGCGGGAGCGAACAATGAGCAGTTCTTC. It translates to CASSLGLAGANNEQFF.